This entry is about one T cell receptor beta chain. This clonotype was seen at least ten times. The antigen it binds to is not known. Base qualities are missing; no much larger clone stands one base away. Hyperthyroidism patients were newly diagnosed, had a disease duration of under 2 months, and were aged 18 to 65 years. Patients with uncontrolled infections, other autoimmune diseases, pregnancy or lactation were excluded. Clinical symptoms, serum thyroxine and TRAb, thyroid ultrasound, and orbital computed tomography formed the basis for the diagnoses. Blood from progressor patients was drawn when they were first diagnosed with hyperthyroidism, before any ophthalmopathy symptoms appeared. Ficoll-Paque density gradient centrifugation was used to isolate PBMCs from under 11 ml of fresh peripheral blood. Progressor patients were first diagnosed with Graves' hyperthyroidism and then developed ophthalmopathy during follow-up. Total RNA was extracted using Trizol reagent, and RNA quality was assessed on an Agilent 2100 Bioanalyzer.

The sample is drawn from a study of T cells in Graves' hyperthyroidism and ophthalmopathy (dated by TCRdb to 2018 to 2020). Context from the whole study: Peripheral blood was sampled at the time of initial diagnosis, prior to any treatment. Once sampling was done, hyperthyroidism patients were given methimazole at a starting dose of 30 mg daily, whereas ophthalmopathy patients were given high-dose intravenous methylprednisolone. To identify distinguishing TCR V-J signatures, a discovery cohort of around 100 patients was used, comprising 40 to 45 with Graves' ophthalmopathy and some 57 with stable Graves' hyperthyroidism. TCR Vbeta CDR3 sequencing of roughly 140 peripheral blood samples (approximately 44 ophthalmopathy, over 70 hyperthyroidism and roughly 17 progressor patients) is reported in the paper. The roughly 100 discovery patients were randomly divided into training and test sets at a 7:3 ratio. In roughly six Graves' hyperthyroidism patients, the study also compared T-cell repertoires from thyroid tissue with T-cell repertoires from blood. Prospective prediction of ophthalmopathy was tested in an independent validation cohort consisting of some 18 hyperthyroidism patients and some 15 patients who later progressed to ophthalmopathy.

Beyond this particular receptor, the publication reports: Sample size was not statistically predetermined, and investigators were not blinded to group allocation. Ophthalmopathy was separated from stable hyperthyroidism by a 13 V-J signature model, with around 88% sensitivity and approximately 81% specificity obtained in cross-validation and 80%/75% obtained in testing. Most expanded thyroid clonotypes (frequency above 0.001) were also detected in blood, a finding suggesting that blood repertoires may reflect thyroid immune responses. In validation, the model predicted progression to ophthalmopathy a median of roughly six months before onset, with around 70% sensitivity and about 72% specificity.

The TCR beta CDR3 regions were amplified from RNA transcripts. A first-round RT-PCR of the TCR CDR3 used the HTBI primer set with the Qiagen OneStep RT-PCR kit. The libraries were constructed in a second round of multiplex PCR and then size-selected and purified. Paired-end sequencing of the libraries was performed with 100 bp reads on an Illumina HiSeq2000. The authors' analysis ran thus. Raw data were processed with SOAPnuke, discarding reads with adapters, uncalled bases, mean Phred below 15, or no exact constant-primer or identifier match. High-quality paired reads were merged using COPE v1.2.5, and each unique nucleotide sequence was defined as a clonotype. MiTCR v1.1 was used to align the clonotypes against IMGT TRBV, TRBD and TRBJ reference segments. The analysis was restricted to V-J combinations with a frequency above 0.0001, which together covered just over 98% of the repertoires. A TCS score was defined as the ratio between F50 (clonal expansion) and ExV (chaos), using BLOSUM62-based TCRdist between CDR3 peptides within each V-J. Welch's t-statistics and random forest reduced just over 500 V-J features to fewer than 15, which were used in a naive Bayes classifier (R e1071). Using fastp trimming at Q25 and MiXCR clonotype assembly, TCRdb reanalyzed the public sequencing data and kept in-frame beta chains. Entries that share a CDR3 protein sequence are merged under the most common genes and DNA. It is TCRdb's table, rather than the study itself, that gives the V and J calls and clone size. The sample data list nearly 600,000 distinct CDR3 sequences, and approximately 14% of these were observed just once. Clones ranked in the top ten supply approximately 5.7% of the sample.

The CDR1 and CDR2 encoded by the germline V gene are MNHNS and SASEGT. V trim: 4 bases; J trim: 5 bases; unmatched bases: 2. The CDR3 numbers 15 residues from cysteine through phenylalanine. The CDR3 DNA has 45 bases and is translated from base 1. The clonotype originates from a woman aged 25-40 years with Graves' hyperthyroidism that later progressed to Graves' ophthalmopathy. The sequencing sample was made of blood. The sequence is built from TRBV6-1 and TRBJ1-6, and 10 junction bases match TRBD1. The CDR3 protein is CASSGTGGNNSPLHF. The DNA sequence is given as TGTGCCAGCAGTGGGACAGGGGGTAATAATTCACCCCTCCACTTT.